This T cell receptor beta chain emerged from a study of T cell changes during pregnancy in multiple sclerosis. Repertoires were generated with immunoSEQ multiplex PCR, while TCRdb's copy carries only in-frame clones and drops some. The table records fewer than 35,000 clones, 90% of them present only once. This clone was found once. The clonotype comes from a female donor in good health, enrolled as a control in a pregnancy study. The input for sequencing was CD4+ T cells from peripheral blood mononuclear cells, taken in the third trimester of pregnancy.

The CDR3 loop is CASSSEPTGIYTEAFF. The CDR3 DNA sequence: TGTGCCAGCAGCTCCGAGCCCACCGGGATTTACACTGAAGCTTTCTTT. This chain uses TRBV5-8 with TRBJ1-1, with no clear D. This CDR3 spans 16 amino acids. Germline values: CDR1 SGHTS, CDR2 YDEGEE. The ends were cut back, 3 bases at V and 3 bases at J, with 18 bases in the middle.